This T cell receptor (beta chain) appears in the sequencing data of a study of T cells in Graves' hyperthyroidism and ophthalmopathy. Study background: Before any treatment, at initial diagnosis, peripheral blood was collected.

Active moderate-to-severe ophthalmopathy, Clinical Activity Score at least 3, NOSPECS at least 4, under 3 months' duration. Trimming pared 4 bases from V and 0 bases from J, leaving 16 bases between. The length of the CDR3 is 17 residues. The germline V gene has CDR1 LGHDT and CDR2 YNNKEL (reference sequence). Study-wide findings and caveats: Ophthalmopathy got predicted by the model a median approximately 6 months before its onset. Expanded thyroid clonotypes (above 0.001) were mostly also found in blood.

Template material for amplifying TCR beta CDR3 regions consisted of RNA transcripts. Using the HTBI primer set, a first-round RT-PCR was run on the TCR CDR3. TCRdb fed the multiplex PCR reads into MiXCR, producing one record per CDR3 protein. This sample yields about 530,000 distinct CDR3 sequences, of which under 20% are seen a single time; around 17% belongs to the top ten. This clonotype was recorded many times. Its antigen is still unknown. The gene calls are TRBV3-1 and TRBJ2-1; the D gene is possibly TRBD2 (5 bases). This receptor was obtained from a woman between 18 and 30 years old with Graves' ophthalmopathy. Source material: blood. The CDR3 sequence is CASSPEHTRDSYNEQFF. The CDR3 DNA sequence: TGTGCCAGCAGCCCCGAACACACTAGGGACTCCTACAATGAGCAGTTCTTC.